A selection of T cell receptor beta chains follows, all from one sample in a study of T cell repertoires in cytomegalovirus infection. Via MiXCR, TCRdb re-called the reads, giving one row per CDR3 protein. The profile shows some 150,000 distinct CDR3 sequences, about 20% of them singletons. Sequencing was performed on PBMCs. Source of these receptors: a human donor in good health (CMV status not recorded). Some clones in this sample may be carry-over from other donors' samples. Each CDR3 is given with its conserved first and last residue. The D gene is left open where the match is weak. Where a row states a size, it is once, few, many or the class of an expanded clone; other rows omit it.

v_gene,abundance,d_gene,j_gene,CDR3nt,CDR3aa
TRBV7-3,.,.,TRBJ2-1,TGTGCCAGCAGCTTAAAACCTGACCAGGAGCAGTTCTTC,CASSLKPDQEQFF
TRBV11-3,.,TRBD1,TRBJ2-3,TGTGCCAGCAGCTTAGAGGGACAGGGAGCAGATACGCAGTATTTT,CASSLEGQGADTQYF
TRBV20-1,few,TRBD1,TRBJ2-7,TGCAGTGCTAGAGATTGGGACAGAGTCTACGAGCAGTACTTC,CSARDWDRVYEQYF
TRBV19,few,TRBD2,TRBJ2-7,TGTGCCAGTAGTATGGGACTACCGGAAGAGTTTCACGAGCAGTACTTC,CASSMGLPEEFHEQYF
TRBV4-3,few,.,TRBJ1-1,TGCGCCAGCAGCCCCGGGGAGGACACTGAAGCTTTCTTT,CASSPGEDTEAFF
TRBV3-1,.,.,TRBJ2-2,TGTGCCAGCAGCCAAGGTCCAGCCGGGGAGCTGTTTTTT,CASSQGPAGELFF
TRBV9,.,TRBD1,TRBJ1-1,TGTGCCAGCAGCGTAGTTGACAGGGGGCACACTGAAGCTTTCTTT,CASSVVDRGHTEAFF
TRBV11-2,many,.,TRBJ1-1,TGTGCCAGCAGCCTTATCCTGAGGTCCACTGAAGCTTTCTTT,CASSLILRSTEAFF
TRBV28,.,.,TRBJ2-7,TGTGCCAGCAATACAGGGCCCTACGAGCAGTACTTC,CASNTGPYEQYF
TRBV7-2,many,TRBD2,TRBJ2-5,TGTGCCAGCAGCTCCCGGGGGACTAGCGGGATAAAGACCCAGTACTTC,CASSSRGTSGIKTQYF
TRBV7-8,.,TRBD2,TRBJ2-6,TGTGCCAGCAGCTTAGCAGTAGCGGGGGGGGCTGGGTCCAACGTCCTGACTTTC,CASSLAVAGGAGSNVLTF
TRBV6-5,few,.,TRBJ2-5,TGTGCCAGCAGTTTGGGACTCGACCAAACCCAGTACTTC,CASSLGLDQTQYF
TRBV6-8,.,.,TRBJ2-7,TGTGCCACCCAGTTCAAGCGGGAGCAGTACTTC,CATQFKREQYF
TRBV7-2,many,.,TRBJ2-7,TGTGCCAGCAGCTTAAATTCGGACAGTTCCTACGAGCAGTACTTC,CASSLNSDSSYEQYF
TRBV7-2,many,.,TRBJ1-1,TGTGCCGGAGCACAGGGTTCGAACACTGAAGCTTTCTTT,CAGAQGSNTEAFF
TRBV10-3,few,TRBD2,TRBJ2-3,TGTGCCATCAGAGAAGCGGGACTGCCCTCAGATACGCAGTATTTT,CAIREAGLPSDTQYF
TRBV20-1,.,TRBD1,TRBJ1-6,TGCAGTGCTAGAGATCAGAGGGGGCGGAATTCACCCCTCCACTTT,CSARDQRGRNSPLHF
TRBV28,many,TRBD1,TRBJ1-1,TGTGCCAGCAGGCTACCGACAGGGCGAAACACTGAAGCTTTCTTT,CASRLPTGRNTEAFF
TRBV12-3/TRBV12-4,once,TRBD1,TRBJ2-7,TGTGCCAGCAGTTTAGGGGGACAGGGAAGCTGCGAGCAGTACTTC,CASSLGGQGSCEQYF
TRBV4-1,.,.,TRBJ1-1,TGCGCCAGCAGCCAAGATGTGGTTAATGAAGCTTTCTTT,CASSQDVVNEAFF
TRBV7-2,many,.,TRBJ2-4,TGTGCCAGCAGCCCCTCACTAAGGGGAATAGCCAAAAACATTCAGTACTTC,CASSPSLRGIAKNIQYF
TRBV27,.,.,TRBJ1-5,TGTGCCAGCAGCGCGACAGCTTTTAGCAATCAGCCCCAGCATTTT,CASSATAFSNQPQHF
TRBV7-9,.,.,TRBJ1-6,TGTGCCAGCAGCTTTGGGCAGGGTAATTCACTCCTCCACTTT,CASSFGQGNSLLHF
TRBV4-1,.,TRBD2,TRBJ2-5,TGCGCCAGCAGCCAAGATCGAGCGGGAGGCAAGACCCAGTACTTC,CASSQDRAGGKTQYF
TRBV20-1,.,.,TRBJ2-7,TGCAGTGCTAGAGATGGGGACAAATTCTCCTACGAGCAGTACTTC,CSARDGDKFSYEQYF
TRBV4-1,many,.,TRBJ1-1,TGCGCCAGCAGCCAAGCGACGGGAGGGACTGAAGCTTTCTTT,CASSQATGGTEAFF
TRBV4-1,few,TRBD2,TRBJ2-7,TGCGCCAGCAGCCAAGTTAGCGGGACCTTCGGGGAGCAGTACTTC,CASSQVSGTFGEQYF
TRBV7-2,many,.,TRBJ1-5,TGTGCCAGCAGCTTACATCGCAATCAGCCCCAGCATTTT,CASSLHRNQPQHF
TRBV6-2/TRBV6-3,.,.,TRBJ2-3,TGTGCCAGCAGTACGGACAGACCCACAGATACGCAGTATTTT,CASSTDRPTDTQYF
TRBV6-2/TRBV6-3,few,.,TRBJ2-7,TGTGCCAGCAGTCACAGGGAGGGGGGCTACGAGCAGTACTTC,CASSHREGGYEQYF
TRBV7-8,many,.,TRBJ1-2,TGTGCCAGCAGCTTAGCGCCCCGGGTCCAGGGGAACTATGGCTACACCTTC,CASSLAPRVQGNYGYTF
TRBV28,.,TRBD1,TRBJ2-1,TGTGCCAGCAGGACTCAGGGGGCCTCCTACAATGAGCAGTTCTTC,CASRTQGASYNEQFF
TRBV7-3,.,TRBD2,TRBJ2-1,TGTGCCAGCAGCTTAGAGAGCGGGGGGGGTTACAATGAGCAGTTCTTC,CASSLESGGGYNEQFF
TRBV7-9,.,.,TRBJ2-5,TGTGCCAGCAGCTTAGCGGGGGGCTTACAAGAGACCCAGTACTTC,CASSLAGGLQETQYF
TRBV28,few,TRBD1,TRBJ2-7,TGTGCCAGCAGTTACCGGACAGGGCGCCCCTCCTACGAGCAGTACTTC,CASSYRTGRPSYEQYF
TRBV28,many,TRBD1,TRBJ1-6,TGTGCCAGCAGCTTGACCGGGACAGCGAGCTCCTATAATTCACCCCTCCACTTT,CASSLTGTASSYNSPLHF
TRBV28,few,TRBD1,TRBJ1-6,TGTGCCAGCAGTCCGCCAGGACAGGGAACGAATTCACCCCTCCACTTT,CASSPPGQGTNSPLHF
TRBV5-6,few,.,TRBJ1-1,TGTGCCAGCAGCTTCATGGGGGAGTCCACTGAAGCTTTCTTT,CASSFMGESTEAFF
TRBV3-1,.,TRBD2,TRBJ2-3,TGTGCCAGCAGCCAAGCAACCTCCGGGACTAGCGGGAGGGCCAGGGATACGCAGTATTTT,CASSQATSGTSGRARDTQYF
TRBV15,few,.,TRBJ2-3,TGTGCCACCAGCAGGGGCTTACCTGGGACAGATACGCAGTATTTT,CATSRGLPGTDTQYF
TRBV9,.,.,TRBJ2-7,TGTGCCAGCAGCGTAGGTAATAGCCCCTCCTACGAGCAGTACTTC,CASSVGNSPSYEQYF
TRBV7-2,many,.,TRBJ1-2,TGTGCCTGCACCGCCCGGGGAGGGCCCTATGGCTACACCTTC,CACTARGGPYGYTF
TRBV28,few,.,TRBJ1-2,TGTGCCAGCAGTTTAAGGAGGGGTTGGAGCCCTGACTTC,CASSLRRGWSPDF
TRBV24-1,.,.,TRBJ2-2,TGTGCCACCAGTGGGTCTCTATCTAACACCGGGGAGCTGTTTTTT,CATSGSLSNTGELFF
TRBV25-1,.,TRBD1,TRBJ2-4,TGTGCCAGCCGACGGACAGGGGGGAACATTCAGTACTTC,CASRRTGGNIQYF
TRBV11-2,many,TRBD2,TRBJ2-3,TGTGCCAGCAGACTCAGCGGGGTAAGAGATACGCAGTATTTT,CASRLSGVRDTQYF
TRBV2,.,.,TRBJ2-7,TGTGCCAGCAGTGAAGCGCTAGGGCGGTCCTACGAGCAGTACTTC,CASSEALGRSYEQYF
TRBV20-1,few,.,TRBJ2-7,TGCAGTGCTAGAGAAGGCAACTCCTACGAGCAGTACTTC,CSAREGNSYEQYF
TRBV28,.,TRBD1,TRBJ2-7,TGTGCCAGCCGGGACAGGGGGCTCGAGCAGTACTTC,CASRDRGLEQYF
TRBV12-3/TRBV12-4,.,.,TRBJ1-5,TGTGCCAGCAGTTTAAGTGGACAGAAGCAGCCCCAGCATTTT,CASSLSGQKQPQHF
TRBV6-1,few,.,TRBJ1-1,TGTGCCAGCACCCAAAACAGGAACCCCTACACTGAAGCTTTCTTT,CASTQNRNPYTEAFF
TRBV10-3,.,TRBD2,TRBJ2-3,TGTGCCACCCAAGTCACTAGCGGGGGGGCCTTCGGAGATACGCAGTATTTT,CATQVTSGGAFGDTQYF
TRBV7-9,many,.,TRBJ2-6,TGTGCCAGCAGCTTAGTAATTGGGGTCTCTGGGGCCAACGTCCTGACTTTC,CASSLVIGVSGANVLTF
TRBV18,.,.,TRBJ1-2,TGTGCCAGCTCACCAGGGGCAGATGGCTACACCTTC,CASSPGADGYTF
TRBV30,few,.,TRBJ1-1,TGTGCCTGGAGTGTACTAGAATTAACTGAAGCTTTCTTT,CAWSVLELTEAFF
TRBV2,many,TRBD2,TRBJ2-3,TGTGCCAGCAGTGGAAGGCGGGGGAGAACAGATACGCAGTATTTT,CASSGRRGRTDTQYF
TRBV11-3,many,.,TRBJ2-1,TGTGCCAGCAGCACCAGCTGGTTGGAGAATGAGCAGTTCTTC,CASSTSWLENEQFF
TRBV20-1,few,.,TRBJ2-7,TGCAGTGCCCCCACCGGGGCCGGCAGTCACGAGCAGTACTTC,CSAPTGAGSHEQYF
TRBV25-1,.,.,TRBJ1-2,TGTGCCAGCAGTGGTCGGCCAGTCCGGGACTATGGCTACACCTTC,CASSGRPVRDYGYTF
TRBV7-8,many,.,TRBJ2-2,TGTGCCAGCACCCTAGCGCCCACCGGGGAGCTGTTTTTT,CASTLAPTGELFF